This TCR beta chain was found in a study of OX40 agonist ivuxolimab in advanced cancers. Study conclusions and caveats: In the expanded peripheral T cells, antigen specificity was never determined. Part of the nonresponder group also had normalized T-cell clonal expansion that was low. The mean number of expanded clones was higher in CD8+ T cells than in CD4+. CD4+ and CD8+ blood T cells expanded clonally by week 6 at 0.1 to 3.0 mg/kg.

Details on this clone: Its antigen remains unidentified.

This CDR3 has 13 residues. The V gene lost 5 bases and the J gene lost 6 bases, with 11 bases spanning the gap. Germline assignment: CDR1 MNHNY and CDR2 SVGAGI (reference sequence). Using immunoSEQ multiplex PCR, the repertoire was profiled, and TCRdb retains in-frame clones only, with some absent. The table includes tens of thousands of clones, 85% detected once. The input for sequencing was CD4+ or CD8+ T cells sorted from blood, taken in a trial of the OX40 agonist ivuxolimab. This receptor was taken from an adult with an advanced solid tumor such as melanoma, head and neck, liver or kidney cancer. The gene calls are TRBV6-6 and TRBJ1-5; a weak D match, TRBD1 (6 bases). This chain's CDR3 is CASSQTGFQPQHF. The CDR3 DNA reads TGTGCCAGCAGTCAGACAGGTTTTCAGCCCCAGCATTTT.